One and the same sample provided the 12 T cell receptor beta chains below, sequenced in a study of identical twins. TCRdb re-called the 5' RACE reads with MiXCR, one entry per CDR3 protein. The table records 450,000 or so distinct CDR3 sequences, approximately 14% of them present only once. These same data were also listed under a study on yellow fever vaccine responses in identical twins.

Sequenced sample: CD4+ T cells sorted from blood. The receptors shown here come from a woman aged 18-29 years in good health.

The V call is TRBV5-1, the J call TRBJ2-1; TRBD2 matches at 7 bases. CDR1 and CDR2 (germline): SGHRS, YFSETQ. Trimming cost V 4 bases and J 10 bases; bases outside gene matches: 8. The CDR3 has 13 residues. CDR3 residues: CASSQIPGGEQFF. CDR3 DNA sequence: TGCGCCAGCAGCCAGATACCGGGGGGAGAGCAGTTCTTC. Complete variable domain (other parts from reference TRBV5-1 and TRBJ2-1): KAGVTQTPRYLIKTRGQQVTLSCSPISGHRSVSWYQQTPGQGLQFLFEYFSETQRNKGNFPGRFSGRQFSNSRSEMNVSTLELGDSALYLCASSQIPGGEQFFGPGTRLTVL.

The chain has TRBV5-3 and TRBJ2-2, with D hard to call. TRBV5-3 has ORF status, its function being uncertain. The CDR3 contains 13 residues. With 8 bases removed from V and 6 bases from J, the gap between germline ends came to 14 bases. The DNA for the CDR3 is TGTGCCAGCAGCCCCAGGATGCCCGGGGAGCTGTTTTTT. Its protein is CASSPRMPGELFF.

The sample holds many counts of this clonotype. The V gene is TRBV7-8, the J gene TRBJ1-2; D may be TRBD1 (5 bases). This CDR3 region has 14 residues. Germline assignment: CDR1 SGHVS and CDR2 FQNEAQ. Between the trimmed V and J ends, which lost 3 bases and 7 bases, there was a span of 15 bases. The CDR3 protein is CASSFLRGVGGYTF. The CDR3 bases are TGTGCCAGCAGCTTTCTAAGGGGAGTGGGTGGCTACACCTTC.

This clonotype was found a few times. This chain links TRBV2 with TRBJ2-3; TRBD2 is a possible D gene (6 bases). This CDR3 is 18 amino acids long. Germline CDR1 reads SNHLY; CDR2 reads FYNNEI. V was trimmed by 7 bases and J by 2 bases, leaving 25 bases between them. This CDR3 reads CASILKPLAPIYTDTQYF. The CDR3 DNA reads as TGTGCCAGCATCCTAAAACCCCTAGCGCCGATATACACAGATACGCAGTATTTT.

The CDR3: CAVDSGGTAYEQYF. CDR3 sequence (DNA): TGTGCCGTGGACTCCGGCGGGACCGCCTACGAGCAGTACTTC. The chain combines TRBV28 with TRBJ2-7, with a tentative D call TRBD2 (6 bases). Germline CDR1 MDHEN, CDR2 SYDVKM. The CDR3 spans 14 residues. The V end was cut by 11 bases, the J end by 2 bases, with 19 bases between.

V and J are TRBV6-2 or TRBV6-3 and TRBJ2-1; 8 bases match TRBD1. There are 15 residues in the CDR3. The V segment lost 0 bases and the J segment 5 bases; nucleotides outside the gene matches: 3. Germline-derived CDR1 and CDR2 are MNHEY and SVGEGT. CDR3 coding DNA: TGTGCCAGCAGTTACTCCCGGACAGGGAACAATGAGCAGTTCTTC. Its translation is CASSYSRTGNNEQFF.

This clonotype was detected a few times. The rearrangement uses TRBV10-3 and TRBJ2-3, with D perhaps TRBD1 (6 bases). From germline, CDR1 is ENHRY and CDR2 SYGVKD. V lost 6 bases to trimming and J lost 5 bases, with 12 bases between them. There are 13 residues in the CDR3. CDR3 in amino acids: CAISQYREDTQYF. The CDR3 coding sequence is TGTGCCATCAGCCAGTACAGGGAAGATACGCAGTATTTT.

This chain links TRBV11-2 with TRBJ2-5; TRBD1 matches 7 bases. This CDR3 is built from 17 residues. Germline V CDR1 and CDR2: SGHAT, FQNNGV. Germline trimming cut 3 bases from V and 4 bases from J; bases unmatched to any gene: 14. CDR3 sequence reads: CASSFRTNRGMLETQYF. The CDR3 DNA follows: TGTGCCAGCAGCTTCCGGACCAACAGGGGAATGTTAGAGACCCAGTACTTC.

In its sample, this clonotype was seen many times. V gene TRBV9 combines with J gene TRBJ2-7; 7 positions agree with TRBD2. This CDR3 is 14 amino acids long. The V gene end was trimmed by 0 bases and the J gene end by 2 bases; junction bases not matched to a gene: 2. Germline loops: CDR1 SGDLS, CDR2 YYNGEE. DNA for the CDR3: TGTGCCAGCAGCGTAGCGGGAGGAACCTACGAGCAGTACTTC. Protein product: CASSVAGGTYEQYF.

This clonotype came up many times. The V call is TRBV12-3 or TRBV12-4, the J call TRBJ2-7; possibly TRBD1 for D (5 bases). V was shortened by 4 bases and J by 5 bases, with 18 bases between the two germline ends. This CDR3 spans 15 amino acids. The CDR3 nucleotides read TGTGCCAGCAGTTGGGGTACGGCAGGGTCCGACGAGCAGTACTTC. Encoded protein: CASSWGTAGSDEQYF.

The chain couples TRBV5-1 to TRBJ2-2; unclear D gene. CDR3 size: 15 residues. Germline loops: CDR1 SGHRS, CDR2 YFSETQ. V gave up 6 bases and J gave up 4 bases, with 16 bases separating them. In DNA, the CDR3 is TGCGCCAGCACCTCCTCATTGAGCACCACCGGGGAGCTGTTTTTT. Translation gives CASTSSLSTTGELFF.

The chain has TRBV20-1 and TRBJ2-1; TRBD2 matches at 11 bases. The CDR3 is 16 amino acids. Germline lookup yields CDR1 DFQATT and CDR2 SNEGSKA (reference sequence). J lost 4 bases, V lost 6 bases, and 11 bases had no gene match. The CDR3 spells CSALMEGLAAYNEQFF. In DNA form, the CDR3 reads TGCAGTGCCCTAATGGAGGGACTAGCGGCTTACAATGAGCAGTTCTTC.